This TCR beta chain was identified during a study of cytotoxic CD8 clonotypes in ibrutinib-treated CLL. Turning to the study itself: Researchers reported about a dozen relapsed/refractory and over 14 treatment-naive patients, roughly 17 of them IGHV unmutated. Responses: some 24 partial, 2 complete; after median approximately six years, around 15 stayed remitted, approximately twelve progressed. Samples averaged roughly 260,000 productive templates and 80,000 to 100,000 productive rearrangements.

This table comes from immunoSEQ multiplex PCR, and its TCRdb copy is limited to in-frame clones, with some not included. The sample consists of some 150,000 clones, 75% to 85% of them appearing once. The length of the CDR3 is 14 residues. Germline V lookup: CDR1 LNHNV, CDR2 YYDKDF (reference sequence). J gave up 3 bases and V 0 bases, and 1 base lay outside the gene matches. Only a few counts were recorded for this clone. The same CDR3 also results from other DNA sequences found in this sample. Material: PBMCs, obtained after 12 months of ibrutinib treatment. This chain joins TRBV15 and TRBJ2-5; 7 bases are a match to TRBD1. This receptor was obtained from a human donor with chronic lymphocytic leukemia. The CDR3 coding sequence is TGTGCCACCAGCAGAGACGGGACAGAAGAGACCCAGTACTTC. Its protein is CATSRDGTEETQYF.